This record looks at one T cell receptor (beta chain) sequence and its context. This clone was recorded once. Its antigen is not yet known. There are no base qualities to consult, and no much larger clone falls within one base. Counted from cysteine to phenylalanine, this CDR3 has 16 amino acids. Kept here is only the CDR3 DNA, which spans 48 bases and is read in frame from base 1. Looking up the germline V gene yields CDR1 ENHRY and CDR2 SYGVKD. Trimming takes 3 bases off V and 0 bases off J; junction bases not matched to a gene: 3. Deep TCRbeta sequencing was performed with the immunoSEQ platform. As for the authors' bioinformatics: Only productive rearrangements were exported from the immunoSEQ Analyzer for downstream analysis. T cell phenotypes were assigned to bulk TCRbeta clonotypes by matching to single-cell RNA+TCR-seq clones sharing the same TCRbeta sequence. Clone enrichment in tumor was computed as tumor frequency divided by PBMC frequency from bulk TCR sequencing. TCRs were grouped by GLIPH into specificity groups, defined as clusters of distinct TCRs likely recognizing common antigens via shared CDR3 motifs. This is the immuneACCESS table as TCRdb keeps it, with only in-frame sequences that have V and J called. A part of the clones is gone; compared with another copy, unresolved V genes explain less than half, and the rest is unexplained. The DNA was the basis for D and trimming; V, J and clone size are from that table. Recorded for this sample are 50,000 to 75,000 clones; about 74% of them occurred a single time. The ten largest clones add up to 4.7% of the sample.

The data derive from a study of T cells in tumors after PD-1 blockade (dated by TCRdb to about 2019). Regarding the research as a whole: Exclusion criteria were prior checkpoint blockade, use of systemic immunosuppressants, or recent radiotherapy or other anti-cancer therapy within 4 weeks. Treatment consisted of either cemiplimab 350 mg every 2 weeks or pembrolizumab 200 mg every 3 weeks. A subset of patients also received ongoing daily vismodegib 150 mg during anti-PD-1 treatment. Peripheral blood samples averaged 113,528 TCR templates (range roughly 22,000-257,772) and 37,000 or so unique clonotypes. Using site-matched tumors from BCC or SCC patients sampled before and after anti-PD-1 therapy, the study carried out paired single-cell RNA and TCR sequencing. To compare clonotypes in blood and tumor, bulk TCR sequencing was done on nine to eleven peripheral blood samples taken from roughly five patients. RECIST version 1.1 was used to evaluate clinical response.

Broader findings and caveats from the paper: Where the novel T cell clones came from was not determined, and possible sources could include lymphoid organs or rare unexpanded clones inside the tumor or in the tumor periphery. About two fifths of TCR clonotypes from the tumor were detected in blood, and certain novel exhausted tumor clones were present in blood collected before treatment, which suggests recruitment from the periphery.

The time point label on this specimen signifies: after anti-PD-1 therapy. Genomic DNA extracted from tumor biopsies or peripheral blood was used for bulk TCRbeta sequencing, with input ranging from roughly 600 ng to 6,004 ng. Every patient had histologically proven advanced or metastatic basal or squamous cell carcinoma and was a poor candidate for surgical resection. The basal cell carcinoma cohort comprised roughly twelve patients, of whom several had bulk tumor TCR sequencing. The rearranged segments are TRBV10-3 and TRBJ2-1, and 9 junction bases match TRBD1. The receptor was derived from a human donor with basal cell carcinoma. Sequencing was performed on PBMCs, taken after anti-PD-1 treatment. The DNA sequence is as follows: TGTGCCATCAGTGATGGGGGACAGGGCTCCTACAATGAGCAGTTCTTC. Its amino acids are CAISDGGQGSYNEQFF.